Shown below are 22 T cell receptor beta chains from a single sample sequenced in a study of cytomegalovirus exposure and HLA in healthy donors. Primers: 60 Vbeta forward and 13 Jbeta reverse. Profiling relied on immunoSEQ multiplex PCR, and the TCRdb table lists in-frame clones only, not all of them. The table shows about 140,000 clones, with over 75% occurring only once. Sample: PBMCs. The receptors originated from a man aged 50 to 59 in good health and CMV-seronegative.

The rearrangement joins TRBV19 to TRBJ1-2; tentatively, D is TRBD1 (5 bases). V was clipped by 9 bases and J by 6 bases, with 23 bases between them. CDR1 is LNHDA, CDR2 SQIVND, per germline (reference sequence). This CDR3 is built from 15 residues. CDR3 coding DNA: TGTGCCAGCGAGGCCCCCGGAGGGGTGGGGAATGGCTACACCTTC. This sequence encodes CASEAPGGVGNGYTF.

V is TRBV2 and J is TRBJ2-7; D might be TRBD2 (6 bases). The germline V gene encodes CDR1 SNHLY and CDR2 FYNNEI. The CDR3 is made up of 11 amino acids. Trimming cost V 7 bases and J 9 bases, with 13 bases left between them. The CDR3 protein is CASTALGGQYF. CDR3 sequence (DNA): TGTGCCAGCACCGCGTTGGGGGGGCAGTACTTC.

This rearrangement joins TRBV6-5 to TRBJ2-1; TRBD1 is a possible D gene (5 bases). The CDR3 sequence is 14 residues long. V was shortened by 7 bases and J by 8 bases, with 18 bases between the two germline ends. Germline-derived CDR1 and CDR2 are MNHEY and SVGAGI. The CDR3 bases are TGTGCCAGCACCCAAAAGGCAGGGCAGCATGAGCAGTTCTTC. Amino acids: CASTQKAGQHEQFF.

The chain couples TRBV18 to TRBJ1-5; D is ambiguous. Trimming removed 5 bases at V and 0 bases at J, with 11 bases between. This CDR3 contains 15 residues. Germline-derived CDR1 and CDR2 are KGHSH and LQKENI. CDR3 sequence (DNA): TGTGCCAGCTCAACGGCAGGTACTAGCAATCAGCCCCAGCATTTT. Translating gives CASSTAGTSNQPQHF. Together with reference TRBV18 and TRBJ1-5, the CDR3 gives the full variable domain: NAGVMQNPRHLVRRRGQEARLRCSPMKGHSHVYWYRQLPEEGLKFMVYLQKENIIDESGMPKERFSAEFPKEGPSILRIQQVVRGDSAAYFCASSTAGTSNQPQHFGDGTRLSIL.

V and J are TRBV28 and TRBJ1-5, with TRBD1 identical over 10 bases. The CDR3 sequence is 16 residues long. The V and J ends lost 1 base and 8 bases, in that order; junction bases with no gene match: 8. Germline CDR1 and CDR2: MDHEN and SYDVKM. CDR3 loop: CASSLSEDRGKKPQHF. The CDR3 DNA follows: TGTGCCAGCAGTTTATCCGAGGACAGGGGGAAAAAGCCCCAGCATTTT.

CDR3 amino acids: CASRWRANYGYTF. In nucleotides, the CDR3 is TGTGCCAGCAGGTGGAGGGCCAACTATGGCTACACCTTC. This chain connects TRBV6-5 to TRBJ1-2, with D hard to call. This CDR3 comprises 13 residues. Per the germline V gene, CDR1 is MNHEY and CDR2 is SVGAGI. Trimming removed 6 bases from V and 2 bases from J, with 10 bases in between.

The gene calls are TRBV11-3 and TRBJ2-3, with 10 bases lining up with TRBD2. The V segment lost 4 bases and the J segment 6 bases; nucleotides outside the gene matches: 7. CDR1 is SGHNT, CDR2 YENEEA, per germline. This CDR3 is built from 15 residues. CDR3 in amino acids: CASSSLLAGVDTQYF. Written as DNA, the CDR3 is TGTGCCAGCAGCTCGTTGCTAGCGGGGGTCGATACGCAGTATTTT.

The chain carries TRBV7-2 and TRBJ2-7; D unclear. This CDR3 contains 13 residues. Deletions cut 3 bases from V and 1 base from J, with 7 bases between. CDR1 is SGHTA and CDR2 is FQGNSA in the germline V gene. CDR3 protein: CASSFGRSYEQYF. The CDR3 DNA follows: TGTGCCAGCAGCTTTGGCCGTTCCTACGAGCAGTACTTC. The full variable domain, completed using reference TRBV7-2 and TRBJ2-7, is GAGVSQSPSNKVTEKGKDVELRCDPISGHTALYWYRQSLGQGLEFLIYFQGNSAPDKSGLPSDRFSAERTGGSVSTLTIQRTQQEDSAVYLCASSFGRSYEQYFGPGTRLTVT.

J is TRBJ1-2 and V is TRBV7-2, with 8 bases lining up with TRBD1. V was pared by 3 bases and J by 4 bases, with 10 bases of the junction left unmatched. CDR3 length: 16 residues. Germline CDR1 and CDR2: SGHTA and FQGNSA. The CDR3 DNA reads as TGTGCCAGCAGCTTCGGACAGGGACCGATGGGCTATGGCTACACCTTC. Translating gives CASSFGQGPMGYGYTF.

The chain combines TRBV5-1 with TRBJ2-3; 14 nucleotides agree with TRBD2. The CDR3 has 18 residues. The germline V gene encodes CDR1 SGHRS and CDR2 YFSETQ. V trimming: 3 bases; J trimming: 3 bases; junction bases outside the gene matches: 9. For the CDR3, the DNA is TGCGCCAGCAGCTACGACCCGACTAGCGGGGGGGCTACAGATACGCAGTATTTT. Its translation: CASSYDPTSGGATDTQYF. Full variable domain (missing parts from reference TRBV5-1 and TRBJ2-3): KAGVTQTPRYLIKTRGQQVTLSCSPISGHRSVSWYQQTPGQGLQFLFEYFSETQRNKGNFPGRFSGRQFSNSRSEMNVSTLELGDSALYLCASSYDPTSGGATDTQYFGPGTRLTVL.

A few counts support this clone. The chain joins TRBV30 to TRBJ2-7; tentatively, D is TRBD1 (6 bases). The CDR3 length is 13 residues. The V gene's germline CDR1 is GTSNPN and CDR2 SVGIG (reference sequence). V was pared by 2 bases and J by 3 bases, with 11 bases between. The CDR3 here is CAWSPNRDYEQYF. The CDR3 DNA reads TGTGCCTGGAGTCCCAACAGGGACTACGAGCAGTACTTC.

The chain joins TRBV28 to TRBJ2-7, with D tentatively TRBD2 (6 bases). The CDR3 loop spans 15 amino acids. V shed 4 bases and J shed 3 bases, with 16 bases lying between them. Germline values: CDR1 MDHEN, CDR2 SYDVKM. CDR3 sequence (DNA): TGTGCCAGCAGTTCCCTTGGCGGGGCGGTCTACGAGCAGTACTTC. The encoded protein is CASSSLGGAVYEQYF.

The chain combines TRBV19 with TRBJ1-5; 9 nucleotides line up with TRBD1. CDR1 is LNHDA, CDR2 SQIVND, per germline (reference sequence). The J segment lost 1 base and the V segment lost 4 bases, leaving 2 bases of the junction unmatched. This CDR3 contains 15 residues. In nucleotides, the CDR3 is TGTGCCAGTAGTAAAGGGACAGGGAGCAATCAGCCCCAGCATTTT. Protein product: CASSKGTGSNQPQHF.

V is TRBV30 and J is TRBJ1-1; the match to TRBD1 covers 7 bases. The CDR3 covers 15 residues. V lost 4 bases and J lost 3; bases outside the gene matches: 11. Germline values: CDR1 GTSNPN, CDR2 SVGIG (reference sequence). The CDR3 loop reads CAWTNPGGRDTEAFF. CDR3 DNA sequence: TGTGCCTGGACTAATCCAGGGGGTCGGGACACTGAAGCTTTCTTT.

This rearrangement joins TRBV21-1 to TRBJ2-5; the table's D gene call, TRBD2, was not cross checked with the DNA. TRBV21-1 is termed a pseudogene. CDR3 length equals 15 residues. The CDR3 loop is CAGGPAGANGETQYF. The DNA of the CDR3 is TGTGCCGGAGGACCCGCCGGAGCGAACGGGGAGACCCAGTACTTC.

The gene calls are TRBV28 and TRBJ2-5, with 8 bases lining up with TRBD2. The CDR3 loop spans 16 amino acids. V lost 3 bases and J lost 5; bases outside the gene matches: 11. Germline CDR1 MDHEN, CDR2 SYDVKM. The CDR3 reads CASSLIQSGSHETQYF. CDR3 DNA: TGTGCCAGCAGTTTGATACAGAGCGGGAGTCATGAGACCCAGTACTTC.

The rearrangement uses TRBV6-5 and TRBJ2-7; no definite D call. Trimming pared 5 bases from V and 0 bases from J, leaving 2 bases between. CDR1 is MNHEY, CDR2 SVGAGI, per germline. This CDR3 contains 11 residues. The CDR3 protein is CASSRSYEQYF. The DNA for the CDR3 is TGTGCCAGCAGTCGCTCCTACGAGCAGTACTTC.

The chain is built from TRBV2 and TRBJ1-5; 7 nucleotides match TRBD1. V was clipped by 4 bases and J by 7 bases; unmatched bases: 4. CDR1 and CDR2 (germline): SNHLY, FYNNEI. The CDR3 length is 13 residues. The CDR3, as DNA: TGTGCCAGCAGTGTAGGAGGGGGCCAGCCCCAGCATTTT. Amino acid sequence: CASSVGGGQPQHF.

The CDR3 sequence: CAISQAEGSGVAGELFF. The CDR3 DNA sequence: TGTGCCATCAGCCAGGCGGAGGGGAGCGGGGTGGCCGGGGAGCTGTTTTTT. The chain recombines TRBV10-3 with TRBJ2-2; 7 nucleotides align to TRBD2. With 6 bases clipped from V and 6 bases from J, the junction kept 16 bases outside the gene matches. Germline values: CDR1 ENHRY, CDR2 SYGVKD. This CDR3 spans 17 amino acids.

The rearrangement links TRBV12-5 to TRBJ2-2; 12 nucleotides agree with TRBD2. The CDR3 is made up of 16 amino acids. The V gene's germline CDR1 is LGHNT and CDR2 FRNRAP. Trimming at V came to 5 bases and at J to 3 bases, leaving 4 bases not matched to a gene. CDR3 in amino acids: CASGLGLAGYTGELFF. The CDR3 DNA sequence: TGTGCTAGTGGTCTGGGACTAGCGGGTTACACCGGGGAGCTGTTTTTT.

This sequence joins TRBV15 and TRBJ2-5; maybe TRBD1 (6 bases). Germline loops: CDR1 LNHNV, CDR2 YYDKDF (reference sequence). Trimming took 0 bases from V and 5 from J, leaving 25 bases between them. There are 19 residues in the CDR3. The CDR3 spells CATSRDRGVMNRVGETQYF. DNA for the CDR3: TGTGCCACCAGCAGAGATCGAGGTGTAATGAACAGGGTTGGGGAGACCCAGTACTTC.

This clone was counted only a few times. This rearrangement joins TRBV7-9 to TRBJ1-1; D not certain. The germline V gene encodes CDR1 SEHNR and CDR2 FQNEAQ (reference sequence). The CDR3 has 12 residues. Trimming removed 1 base at V and 7 bases at J, with 7 bases between. Written as DNA, the CDR3 is TGTGCCAGCAGCTTAGTTCGGGATGAAGCTTTCTTT. Amino acids: CASSLVRDEAFF. Filled out from reference TRBV7-9 and TRBJ1-1, the complete variable domain reads DTGVSQNPRHKITKRGQNVTFRCDPISEHNRLYWYRQTLGQGPEFLTYFQNEAQLEKSRLLSDRFSAERPKGSFSTLEIQRTEQGDSAMYLCASSLVRDEAFFGQGTRLTVV.